This is a list of T cell receptor beta chains from one sample in a study of T cells in tuberculosis. The method was immunoSEQ multiplex PCR; TCRdb's version includes in-frame clones alone and lacks a portion of them. The table includes about 34,000 clones, 91% detected once. The sequencing input was PBMCs. The receptors shown here come from a donor aged 10-29 years with latent tuberculosis or without tuberculosis infection. The CDR3 runs from the conserved cysteine through the conserved F or W. Fields, in order: J gene, clone size, D gene, V gene, CDR3 protein, CDR3 DNA. A D gene is named only where the DNA matches it firmly. Clone size appears in some rows only: once, few, many, or a class for an expanded clone.

j_gene: TRBJ1-2; abundance: -; d_gene: -; v_gene: TRBV28; CDR3aa: CASSTGDYGYTF; CDR3nt: TGTGCCAGCAGCACAGGCGACTATGGCTACACCTTC
j_gene: TRBJ2-7; abundance: once; d_gene: -; v_gene: TRBV2; CDR3aa: CASRTGSTYEQYF; CDR3nt: TGTGCCAGCAGAACAGGGTCAACCTACGAGCAGTACTTC
j_gene: TRBJ1-6; abundance: -; d_gene: TRBD1; v_gene: TRBV9; CDR3aa: CASSATGQHNSPLHF; CDR3nt: TGTGCCAGCAGCGCCACGGGACAGCATAATTCACCCCTCCACTTT
j_gene: TRBJ2-2; abundance: -; d_gene: -; v_gene: TRBV10-2; CDR3aa: CASSTGLVITGELFF; CDR3nt: TGCGCCAGCTCGACGGGACTTGTCATCACCGGGGAGCTGTTTTTT
j_gene: TRBJ2-1; abundance: -; d_gene: -; v_gene: TRBV7-2; CDR3aa: CASSLAAGAGNEQFF; CDR3nt: TGTGCCAGCAGCTTAGCGGCAGGAGCGGGCAATGAGCAGTTCTTC
j_gene: TRBJ2-3; abundance: once; d_gene: TRBD2; v_gene: TRBV11-3; CDR3aa: CASSLRLAGNTDTQYF; CDR3nt: TGTGCCAGCAGCTTGAGACTAGCGGGGAACACAGATACGCAGTATTTT
j_gene: TRBJ2-3; abundance: -; d_gene: TRBD2; v_gene: TRBV9; CDR3aa: CASSVGGTSRSDTQYF; CDR3nt: TGTGCCAGCAGCGTAGGTGGGACTAGCCGTTCAGATACGCAGTATTTT
j_gene: TRBJ1-5; abundance: -; d_gene: -; v_gene: TRBV5-5; CDR3aa: CASSRGLYSNQPQHF; CDR3nt: TGTGCCAGCAGCCGAGGACTGTATAGCAATCAGCCCCAGCATTTT
j_gene: TRBJ2-3; abundance: few; d_gene: -; v_gene: TRBV7-8; CDR3aa: CASSLQDTQYF; CDR3nt: TGTGCCAGCAGCTTACAAGATACGCAGTATTTT
j_gene: TRBJ2-7; abundance: -; d_gene: TRBD1; v_gene: TRBV5-1; CDR3aa: CASSLAIAGQGSGEQYF; CDR3nt: TGCGCCAGCAGCTTGGCCATTGCGGGACAGGGGTCCGGCGAGCAGTACTTC
j_gene: TRBJ1-5; abundance: -; d_gene: -; v_gene: TRBV7-2; CDR3aa: CASSSYTSQPQHF; CDR3nt: TGTGCCAGCAGCTCCTACACTAGCCAGCCCCAGCATTTT
j_gene: TRBJ1-2; abundance: -; d_gene: -; v_gene: TRBV9; CDR3aa: CASSVGMGAYGYTF; CDR3nt: TGTGCCAGCAGCGTAGGGATGGGGGCCTATGGCTACACCTTC
j_gene: TRBJ2-7; abundance: -; d_gene: -; v_gene: TRBV7-6; CDR3aa: CASSLYGSSYEQYF; CDR3nt: TGTGCCAGCAGCTTATATGGGAGCTCCTACGAGCAGTACTTC
j_gene: TRBJ2-7; abundance: -; d_gene: TRBD1; v_gene: TRBV5-1; CDR3aa: CASSAGQEDYEQYF; CDR3nt: TGCGCCAGCAGCGCGGGACAGGAGGACTACGAGCAGTACTTC
j_gene: TRBJ2-7; abundance: -; d_gene: -; v_gene: TRBV7-2; CDR3aa: CASSLVLFKQYF; CDR3nt: TGTGCCAGCAGCTTAGTTTTGTTCAAGCAGTACTTC
j_gene: TRBJ2-5; abundance: -; d_gene: TRBD1; v_gene: TRBV18; CDR3aa: CASSPLGQGPSATQYF; CDR3nt: TGTGCCAGCTCACCTCTCGGACAGGGGCCTAGTGCGACCCAGTACTTC
j_gene: TRBJ1-2; abundance: -; d_gene: -; v_gene: TRBV19; CDR3aa: CASRITAAYGYTF; CDR3nt: TGTGCCAGTAGGATAACAGCAGCCTATGGCTACACCTTC
j_gene: TRBJ1-1; abundance: -; d_gene: TRBD1; v_gene: TRBV28; CDR3aa: CASRFAGTGLTEAFF; CDR3nt: TGTGCCAGCAGGTTTGCCGGGACAGGGCTGACTGAAGCTTTCTTT
j_gene: TRBJ1-5; abundance: -; d_gene: -; v_gene: TRBV6-6; CDR3aa: CASSEGVYQPQHF; CDR3nt: TGTGCCAGCAGCGAGGGGGTTTATCAGCCCCAGCATTTT
j_gene: TRBJ2-7; abundance: -; d_gene: -; v_gene: TRBV6-1; CDR3aa: CATTLPPQGGEQYF; CDR3nt: TGTGCCACTACCCTTCCCCCCCAGGGTGGCGAGCAGTACTTC
j_gene: TRBJ2-3; abundance: -; d_gene: TRBD2; v_gene: TRBV4-3; CDR3aa: CASSLVGEGPDTQYF; CDR3nt: TGCGCCAGCAGCCTGGTAGGGGAGGGCCCGGATACGCAGTATTTT